Listed below are T cell receptor beta chains from one sample, sequenced in a study of human T cells and chemical hapten exposure. TCRdb reanalysed the RACE reads using MiXCR and keeps one entry per CDR3 protein. Of 85,000 to 90,000 distinct CDR3 sequences listed, about 8.9% are singletons. Sequenced material: whole blood, taken in connection with sensitization to the hapten diphenylcyclopropenone (DPC). These TCRs come from a woman aged 40 to 50 with alopecia areata. Some clones in this sample may be carry-over from other donors' samples. Both conserved end residues are trimmed from each CDR3. Each record gives: clone size, J gene, CDR3 length, V gene, CDR3 protein. A row's size may be missing; if present it is once, few, many or a size class.

NA | TRBJ2-7 | 13 | TRBV11-2 | ASSSGGLAWYEQY
NA | TRBJ1-1 | 13 | TRBV3-1 | ASSQEGGINTEAF
NA | TRBJ1-1 | 10 | TRBV28 | ASSTGLTEAF
few | TRBJ1-1 | 12 | TRBV5-1 | ASSLTVTNTEAF
few | TRBJ2-2 | 15 | TRBV5-4 | ASSLGGTGSFTGELF
many | TRBJ2-7 | 12 | TRBV7-2 | ASSPDRGVREQY
NA | TRBJ2-5 | 14 | TRBV13 | ASRPLTSGGSGTQY
NA | TRBJ1-4 | 14 | TRBV28 | ASSKGRARTNEKLF
NA | TRBJ2-2 | 13 | TRBV5-1 | ASTTGKTNTGELF
NA | TRBJ2-5 | 11 | TRBV7-2 | ASSLYTEETQY
many | TRBJ1-5 | 12 | TRBV6-5 | ASSLGQGEQPQH
few | TRBJ1-2 | 14 | TRBV28 | ASLSGTPLVDYGYT
NA | TRBJ1-1 | 12 | TRBV4-1 | ASSQAAMNTEAF
few | TRBJ2-1 | 12 | TRBV11-1 | ASSLRPEGNEQF
many | TRBJ2-1 | 11 | TRBV7-6 | ASSIGTSNEQF
few | TRBJ2-7 | 12 | TRBV6-6 | ASRRAEGYYEQY
NA | TRBJ2-5 | 11 | TRBV6-2/TRBV6-3 | ASSYGPGGTQY
few | TRBJ2-2 | 14 | TRBV29-1 | SGALRQGTNTGELF
many | TRBJ2-1 | 12 | TRBV5-1 | ASSMTRPGPEQF
few | TRBJ2-1 | 14 | TRBV11-2 | ASSIRTGGSYNEQF
once | TRBJ2-3 | 13 | TRBV19 | ASSIVQGSTDTQY
NA | TRBJ1-1 | 11 | TRBV7-8 | ASSFSTGSLIL
many | TRBJ2-7 | 12 | TRBV27 | ATTRDRAPYEQY
many | TRBJ2-1 | 10 | TRBV3-1 | ASSHRIGEQF
NA | TRBJ2-3 | 12 | TRBV30 | AWSAGTSTDTQY
many | TRBJ1-4 | 13 | TRBV5-4 | ASSRTHATNEKLF
NA | TRBJ1-4 | 12 | TRBV7-2 | ASSTGQGDEKLF
few | TRBJ2-4 | 12 | TRBV10-3 | AISESATKNIQY
many | TRBJ1-1 | 9 | TRBV3-1 | ASSQGREAF
few | TRBJ2-3 | 13 | TRBV25-1 | ASSAYRGQADTQY
NA | TRBJ2-5 | 12 | TRBV4-2 | ASSPTGVQETQY
many | TRBJ2-7 | 11 | TRBV7-2 | ASSRSGFSEQY
many | TRBJ2-5 | 10 | TRBV20-1 | SAPDRGETQY
few | TRBJ1-1 | 11 | TRBV6-2/TRBV6-3 | ASSVTGNTEAF
NA | TRBJ2-7 | 12 | TRBV20-1 | SAREGERTYEQY
many | TRBJ2-1 | 14 | TRBV7-9 | ASSLNVWGGRNEQF
NA | TRBJ2-1 | 13 | TRBV7-9 | ASSHRGSGGNEQF
many | TRBJ2-2 | 11 | TRBV29-1 | SVEVPNTGELF
few | TRBJ1-5 | 11 | TRBV10-2 | ASSREGYQPQH
NA | TRBJ1-1 | 11 | TRBV12-3/TRBV12-4 | ASRPSLYSEAF
many | TRBJ2-4 | 13 | TRBV9 | ASSVGGLAGNIQY
many | TRBJ2-6 | 19 | TRBV14 | ASSQVPWYGEGISGANVLT
many | TRBJ2-2 | 15 | TRBV11-3 | ASSRASTGGNAGELF
many | TRBJ2-7 | 12 | TRBV9 | ASSEGTGFYEQY
many | TRBJ1-2 | 11 | TRBV20-1 | SAAHGGQYGYT
many | TRBJ1-4 | 12 | TRBV25-1 | ASTEGGFNEKLF
many | TRBJ2-7 | 14 | TRBV20-1 | SAEGGGGLYRDEQY
NA | TRBJ1-1 | 13 | TRBV2 | ASSRRTGANTEAF